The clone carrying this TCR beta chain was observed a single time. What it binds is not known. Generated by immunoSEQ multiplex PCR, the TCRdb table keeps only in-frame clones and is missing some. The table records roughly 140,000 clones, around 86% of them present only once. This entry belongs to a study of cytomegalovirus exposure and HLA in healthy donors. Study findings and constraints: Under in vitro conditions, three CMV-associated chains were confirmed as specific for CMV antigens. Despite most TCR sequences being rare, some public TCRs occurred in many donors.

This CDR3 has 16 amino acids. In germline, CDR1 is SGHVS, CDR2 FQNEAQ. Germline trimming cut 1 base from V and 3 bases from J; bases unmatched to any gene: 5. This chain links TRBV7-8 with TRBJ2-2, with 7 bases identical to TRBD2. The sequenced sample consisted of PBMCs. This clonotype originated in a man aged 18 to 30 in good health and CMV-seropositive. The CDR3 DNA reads TGTGCCAGCAGCTTAGGGCGGGGGATCTACACCGGGGAGCTGTTTTTT. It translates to CASSLGRGIYTGELFF.